The clone carrying this T cell receptor (beta chain) occurred many times. These data belong to a study of spatial heterogeneity in lung cancer. Study-wide context: More beta-chain than alpha-chain sequences were consistently detected.

Time point in this sample: sample taken at primary tumor resection. This CDR3 spans 13 amino acids. Looked up from germline, CDR1 is SGHRS and CDR2 is YFSETQ. V was clipped by 4 bases and J by 2 bases, with 10 bases between them. TCR cDNA molecules each had a unique molecular identifier. Using its own MiXCR run on the 5' RACE reads, TCRdb lists one record per CDR3 protein. The table records about 24,000 distinct CDR3 sequences, under 4% of them present only once. The material sequenced was PBMCs, taken at surgery. This TCR was recovered from a female donor with early-stage non-small cell lung cancer. The chain carries TRBV5-1 and TRBJ2-7; no clear D gene. The CDR3 nucleotides are TGCGCCAGCAGCCTGATAACCACCTACGAGCAGTACTTC. Translation gives CASSLITTYEQYF. The variable domain in full, with the rest retrieved from reference TRBV5-1 and TRBJ2-7, is KAGVTQTPRYLIKTRGQQVTLSCSPISGHRSVSWYQQTPGQGLQFLFEYFSETQRNKGNFPGRFSGRQFSNSRSEMNVSTLELGDSALYLCASSLITTYEQYFGPGTRLTVT.